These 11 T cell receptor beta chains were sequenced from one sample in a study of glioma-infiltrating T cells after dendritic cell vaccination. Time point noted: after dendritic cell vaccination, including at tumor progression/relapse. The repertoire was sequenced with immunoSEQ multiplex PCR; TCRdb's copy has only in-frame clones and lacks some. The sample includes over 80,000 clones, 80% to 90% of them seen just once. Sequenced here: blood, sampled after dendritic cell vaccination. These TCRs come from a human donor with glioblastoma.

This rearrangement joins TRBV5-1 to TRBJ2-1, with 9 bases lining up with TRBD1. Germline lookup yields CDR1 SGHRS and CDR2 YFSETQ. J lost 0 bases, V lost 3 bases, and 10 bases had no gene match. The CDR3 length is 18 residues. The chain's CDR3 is CASSWGRTGDFSYNEQFF. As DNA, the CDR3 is TGCGCCAGCAGCTGGGGCCGGACAGGGGACTTCTCCTACAATGAGCAGTTCTTC.

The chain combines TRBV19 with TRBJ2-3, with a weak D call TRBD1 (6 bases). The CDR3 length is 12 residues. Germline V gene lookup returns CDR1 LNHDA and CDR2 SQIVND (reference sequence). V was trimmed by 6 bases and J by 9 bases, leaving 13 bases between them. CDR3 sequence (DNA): TGTGCCAGTAGCTGGGGACAAGGAACGCAGTATTTT. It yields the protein CASSWGQGTQYF.

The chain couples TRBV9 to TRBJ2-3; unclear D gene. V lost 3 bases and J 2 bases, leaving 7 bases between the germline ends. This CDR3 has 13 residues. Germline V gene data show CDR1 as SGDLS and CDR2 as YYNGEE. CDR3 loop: CASSAQFTDTQYF. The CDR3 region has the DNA TGTGCCAGCAGCGCCCAATTCACAGATACGCAGTATTTT.

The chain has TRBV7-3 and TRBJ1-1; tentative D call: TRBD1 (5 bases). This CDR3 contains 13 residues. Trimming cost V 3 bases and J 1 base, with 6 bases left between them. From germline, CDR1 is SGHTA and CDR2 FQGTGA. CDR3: CASSFRGNTEAFF. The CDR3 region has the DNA TGTGCCAGCAGCTTTAGGGGGAACACTGAAGCTTTCTTT.

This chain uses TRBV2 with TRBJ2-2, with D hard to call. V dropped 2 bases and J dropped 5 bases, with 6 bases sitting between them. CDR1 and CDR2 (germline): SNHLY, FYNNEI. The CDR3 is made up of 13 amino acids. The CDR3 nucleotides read TGTGCCAGCAGTGAATCCCAGACCGGGGAGCTGTTTTTT. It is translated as CASSESQTGELFF.

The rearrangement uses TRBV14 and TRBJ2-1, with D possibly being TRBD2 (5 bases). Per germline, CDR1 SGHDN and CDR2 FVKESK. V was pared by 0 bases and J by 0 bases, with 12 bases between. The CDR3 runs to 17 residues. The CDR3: CASSQEERTHSYNEQFF. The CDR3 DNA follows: TGTGCCAGCAGCCAAGAGGAGCGGACTCACTCCTACAATGAGCAGTTCTTC.

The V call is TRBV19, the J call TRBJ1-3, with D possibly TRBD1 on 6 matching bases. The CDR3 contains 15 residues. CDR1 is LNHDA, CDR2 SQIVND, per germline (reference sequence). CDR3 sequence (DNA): TGTGCGGCAGCGGTTACCAGGGGATCTGGAAACACCATATATTTT. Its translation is CAAAVTRGSGNTIYF.

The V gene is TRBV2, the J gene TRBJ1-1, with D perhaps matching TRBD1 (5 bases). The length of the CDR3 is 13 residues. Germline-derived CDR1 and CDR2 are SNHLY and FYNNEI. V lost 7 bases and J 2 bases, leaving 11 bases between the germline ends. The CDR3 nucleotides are TGTGCCAGCAAAGGGGACTTCAACACTGAAGCTTTCTTT. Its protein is CASKGDFNTEAFF.

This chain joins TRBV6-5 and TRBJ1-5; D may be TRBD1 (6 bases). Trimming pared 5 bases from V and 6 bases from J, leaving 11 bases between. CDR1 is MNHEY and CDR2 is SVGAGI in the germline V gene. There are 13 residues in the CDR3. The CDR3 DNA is TGTGCCAGCAGTCTAACAGGGACTCAGCCCCAGCATTTT. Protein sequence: CASSLTGTQPQHF.

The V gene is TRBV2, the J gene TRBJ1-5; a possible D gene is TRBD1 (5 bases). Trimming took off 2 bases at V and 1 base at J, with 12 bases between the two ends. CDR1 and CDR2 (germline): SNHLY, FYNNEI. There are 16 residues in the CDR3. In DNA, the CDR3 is TGTGCCAGCAGTGAAAAGGCAGGGATGAGCAATCAGCCCCAGCATTTT. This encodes CASSEKAGMSNQPQHF.

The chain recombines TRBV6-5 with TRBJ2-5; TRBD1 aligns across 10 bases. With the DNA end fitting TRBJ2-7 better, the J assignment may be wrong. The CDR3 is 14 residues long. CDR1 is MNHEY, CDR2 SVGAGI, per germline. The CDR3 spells CASSYSDRGSEQYF. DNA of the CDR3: TGTGCCAGCAGTTACTCGGACAGGGGGTCCGAGCAGTACTTC.